A single T cell receptor (beta chain) is shown here with its context. These data originate in a study of blood T cell repertoires in COVID-19. Study summary: Sites across the United States, Italy and Spain contributed samples from acute and convalescent COVID-19. Sample material is recorded as cDNA or gDNA derived from T cells, B-cell-depleted T cells, or PBMCs.

In the source study's methods: Using reference gene primer amplification, nucleated cell counts were estimated. Some clones are missing from TCRdb's copy, which holds only in-frame ones; the method was immunoSEQ multiplex PCR. V, J and clone size were drawn from that table, and D and trimming were deduced from the DNA. The repertoire holds over 250,000 clones, with 88% as singletons. V lost 4 bases and J lost 2; bases outside the gene matches: 8. CDR1 is ENHRY and CDR2 is SYGVKD in the germline V gene. CDR3 length: 18 amino acids. The receptor comes from a man between 60 and 75 years old who had recovered from COVID-19. Material: peripheral blood. This chain connects TRBV10-3 to TRBJ2-6; 10 nucleotides agree with TRBD1. CDR3 in amino acids: CAISGSGTGAAGANVLTF. The CDR3 nucleotides read TGTGCCATCAGTGGTTCCGGGACAGGGGCTGCTGGGGCCAACGTCCTGACTTTC.